The rows below give T cell receptor beta chains drawn from one sample of a study of blood T cell repertoires in COVID-19. Measured with immunoSEQ multiplex PCR; TCRdb has only the in-frame clones, and not every one. The table lists 160,000 or so clones, more than 80% of them singletons. The sequenced sample was peripheral blood. The receptors here all came from a woman in her sixties or seventies with COVID-19, enrolled during active disease. Both conserved end residues are part of each CDR3. The D gene is left open where the match is weak. Where a row states a size, it is once, few, many or the class of an expanded clone; other rows omit it.

v_gene	d_gene	j_gene	abundance	CDR3nt	CDR3aa
TRBV7-3	TRBD1	TRBJ1-5	.	TGTGCCAGCCGCCGGGACAGGGCGTTAAGGTTCAATCAGCCCCAGCATTTT	CASRRDRALRFNQPQHF
TRBV5-6	.	TRBJ2-3	.	TGTGCCAGCAGCTTGGGAGGGGGTGGTCAGGATACGCAGTATTTT	CASSLGGGGQDTQYF
TRBV10-3	TRBD2	TRBJ2-1	.	TGTGCCATCAGTGAACCAACGGGACTAGGGAATGAGCAGTTCTTC	CAISEPTGLGNEQFF
TRBV5-6	.	TRBJ1-5	few	TGTGCCAGCAGCAACCGGGATCATCAGCCCCAGCATTTT	CASSNRDHQPQHF
TRBV5-4	TRBD2	TRBJ2-1	.	TGTGCCAGCAGCCAGAGCGGGGGGGCCTACAATGAGCAGTTCTTC	CASSQSGGAYNEQFF
TRBV3-1/TRBV3-2	TRBD2	TRBJ2-2	.	TGTGCCAGCAGCCAATACAGGACTAGCAGAGAGATTGGGGAGCTGTTTTTT	CASSQYRTSREIGELFF
TRBV3-1/TRBV3-2	.	TRBJ1-1	.	TGTGCCAGCAGCCAAGTGGAGGGGACTAGTGAAGCTTTCTTT	CASSQVEGTSEAFF
TRBV11-2	TRBD1	TRBJ1-5	.	TGTGCCAGCAGCTTAGTTGGAGGGGGCGATCAGCCCCAGCATTTT	CASSLVGGGDQPQHF
TRBV7-9	.	TRBJ2-2	.	TGTGCCAGCAGCTTACAGCCTTGGGCGGGGACCGGGGAGCTGTTTTTT	CASSLQPWAGTGELFF
TRBV7-9	.	TRBJ1-2	.	TGTGCCGGCACCAATTTAGGGGCTAACTATGGCTACACCTTC	CAGTNLGANYGYTF
TRBV19	.	TRBJ1-1	.	TGTGCCAGTAGTATAGGGGGAGAAAACACTGAAGCTTTCTTT	CASSIGGENTEAFF
TRBV6-5	TRBD2	TRBJ2-3	.	TGTGCCAGCACCCGGTCTAGCGGGGCCGCAGATACGCAGTATTTT	CASTRSSGAADTQYF
TRBV6-5	.	TRBJ1-1	.	TGTGCCAGCAGTTACTCGCTCAGGAACACTGAAGCTTTCTTT	CASSYSLRNTEAFF
TRBV30	.	TRBJ1-4	.	TGTGCCTGGAGTGTCGGCCAGGGCGAAAAACTGTTTTTT	CAWSVGQGEKLFF
TRBV19	.	TRBJ1-1	.	TGTGCCAGTAGTATAGCTTTTGGGATTGGAGGGCAGGGCAGATCTGAAGCTTTCTTT	CASSIAFGIGGQGRSEAFF
TRBV9	TRBD2	TRBJ2-5	.	TGTGCCAGCAGCGTAAGCGGGGTAATTGAAGAGACCCAGTACTTC	CASSVSGVIEETQYF
TRBV29-1	.	TRBJ1-1	.	TGCAGCACGAGGGCCGGGACTAGGCTATATGACACTGAAGCTTTCTTT	CSTRAGTRLYDTEAFF
TRBV15	.	TRBJ2-2	once	TGTGCCACCCGACTCGAGGAGGGGGCCCCACCCGGGGAGCTGTTTTTT	CATRLEEGAPPGELFF
TRBV6-1	TRBD1	TRBJ1-3	.	TGTGCCAGCAGTGAAGTAATGGGGACAGGACTCACCTCTGGAAACACCATATATTTT	CASSEVMGTGLTSGNTIYF
TRBV27	.	TRBJ1-1	.	TGTGCCAGCAGCCTCAGTCGTACCATGAACACTGAAGCTTTCTTT	CASSLSRTMNTEAFF
TRBV9	.	TRBJ1-1	.	TGTGCCAGCAGCGTGGTACAAAGGGGTAACACTGAAGCTTTCTTT	CASSVVQRGNTEAFF
TRBV25-1	.	TRBJ1-3	.	TGTGCCAGCAGTGAATCGATCCGGGGATCGGGAAACACCATATATTTT	CASSESIRGSGNTIYF
TRBV29-1	.	TRBJ1-2	few	TGCAGCGTTGGTCAGTCCTTCTATGGCTACACCTTC	CSVGQSFYGYTF
TRBV6-5	.	TRBJ2-7	.	TGTGCCAGCAGTTACGGGAGGTCCGCCTACGAGCAGTACTTC	CASSYGRSAYEQYF
TRBV20-1	.	TRBJ2-1	once	TGCAGTGCTAGTGGTCAGGGAACCTACAATGAGCAGTTCTTC	CSASGQGTYNEQFF
TRBV5-1	.	TRBJ2-3	.	TGCGCCAGCAGCCTATGGCCCCCCAGAGGAGATACGCAGTATTTT	CASSLWPPRGDTQYF
TRBV5-1	TRBD1	TRBJ2-2	few	TGCGCCAGCAGCGGAGCAGACAGGGGTAACACCGGGGAGCTGTTTTTT	CASSGADRGNTGELFF
TRBV5-1	.	TRBJ1-1	.	TGCGCCAGCAGCTTGGCTGGACGGGGCACTGAAGCTTTCTTT	CASSLAGRGTEAFF
TRBV7-2	.	TRBJ1-2	.	TGTGCCAGCAGCTTTGCTGGACAGACAGCTGGCTACACCTTC	CASSFAGQTAGYTF
TRBV11-2	TRBD1	TRBJ2-5	few	TGTGCCAGCAGCTCCGGACAGACAGGGGGCATCAAGACCCAGTACTTC	CASSSGQTGGIKTQYF
TRBV6-5	TRBD1	TRBJ1-1	.	TGTGCCAGCAGTTCAACGGACAGGAGGAACACTGAAGCTTTCTTT	CASSSTDRRNTEAFF
TRBV2	TRBD1	TRBJ1-5	.	TGTGCCAGCGGTTACAGGGGTGGCAATCAGCCCCAGCATTTT	CASGYRGGNQPQHF
TRBV27	TRBD1	TRBJ1-1	.	TGTGCCAGCAGCCAGACAGGGGCCTCGGGGAACACTGAAGCTTTCTTT	CASSQTGASGNTEAFF
TRBV6-6	.	TRBJ1-4	.	TGTGCCAGCAGCCAACTACAGGGTGCTGAAAAACTGTTTTTT	CASSQLQGAEKLFF
TRBV5-6	.	TRBJ1-5	.	TGTGCCAGCAGCTTTTCAGGTGAATTTCAGCCCCAGCATTTT	CASSFSGEFQPQHF
TRBV7-2	.	TRBJ1-1	.	TGTGCCAGCAGCTTAGCGGGGGGAACCACTGAAGCTTTCTTT	CASSLAGGTTEAFF
TRBV4-2	.	TRBJ1-5	.	TGTGCCAGCAGCCCCCAACAGGGTCCGGCCCATAGCAATCAGCCCCAGCATTTT	CASSPQQGPAHSNQPQHF
TRBV27	.	TRBJ1-5	.	TGTGCCAGCAGACCAAGTCAGGGAATTGGTCAGCCCCAGCATTTT	CASRPSQGIGQPQHF
TRBV19	.	TRBJ1-1	.	TGTGCCAGTAGTATAGCCGGGGGTGCTTTCTTT	CASSIAGGAFF
TRBV5-4	.	TRBJ2-5	.	TGTGCCAGCAGCTTGCGGGGGACTCAAGAGACCCAGTACTTC	CASSLRGTQETQYF
TRBV6-1	TRBD1	TRBJ1-6	few	TGTGCCAGCAGTGAAAGGGGGCCCAATTCACCCCTCCACTTT	CASSERGPNSPLHF
TRBV12-3/TRBV12-4	.	TRBJ1-1	.	TGTGCCAGCAGTCGCATGGACTTTGAAGCTTTCTTT	CASSRMDFEAFF
TRBV4-3	.	TRBJ1-5	once	TGCGCCAGCAGCCAAGAGGTCAGTCTGAACAATCAGCCCCAGCATTTT	CASSQEVSLNNQPQHF
TRBV7-9	.	TRBJ2-4	.	TGTGCCAGCAGGGGGGCTGATCGGGAGGTTCAGTACTTC	CASRGADREVQYF
TRBV2	TRBD2	TRBJ2-3	once	TGTGCCAGCAGTGTAGGGGCGGGGGGGCCAGATACGCAGTATTTT	CASSVGAGGPDTQYF
TRBV6-4	TRBD2	TRBJ2-1	.	TGTGCCAGCAGTGACGGGCAGGGAGGGAATGAGCAGTTCTTC	CASSDGQGGNEQFF
TRBV18	.	TRBJ1-2	.	TGTGCCAGCTCACCATCAGGGAACTATGGCTACACCTTC	CASSPSGNYGYTF
TRBV7-2	.	TRBJ1-1	.	TGTGCCAGCAGCTTCGGACAGTACACTGAAGCTTTCTTT	CASSFGQYTEAFF
TRBV7-3	.	TRBJ2-2	.	TGTGCCAGCAGCTCGGCGGTGAACACCGGGGAGCTGTTTTTT	CASSSAVNTGELFF
TRBV5-4	TRBD1	TRBJ1-3	.	TGTGCCAGCAGCGTGGACAGGGCAGGAAACACCATATATTTT	CASSVDRAGNTIYF
TRBV30	.	TRBJ2-7	.	TGTGCCTGGAGCCGCGGGGCTACCTACGAGCAGTACTTC	CAWSRGATYEQYF
TRBV6-4	.	TRBJ2-3	.	TGTGCCAGCAGTGTTACCGGGATCACAGATACGCAGTATTTT	CASSVTGITDTQYF
TRBV9	.	TRBJ2-2	.	TGTGCCAGCAGCGTAGTACAGGGAAGTAGCACCGGGGAGCTGTTTTTT	CASSVVQGSSTGELFF